This T cell receptor beta chain was documented in a study of long-term antiretroviral therapy in people with HIV. This clone showed up just once. The antigen is unknown. Survey level was the resolution at which the v3.0 immunoSEQ assay ran. Some clones are missing from TCRdb's copy, which holds only in-frame ones; the method was immunoSEQ multiplex PCR. The sample holds approximately 26,000 clones, about 83% seen once. Cryopreserved PBMC samples of roughly 0.85-10 million cells were used for DNA extraction. Overall study results and limits: All time points showed a repertoire dominated by clones expanded before ART. When set beside controls, HIV repertoires had CDR3 length ranges that were narrower.

The material sequenced was unsorted PBMCs, taken 0.4 years after starting antiretroviral therapy. The TCR sequence derives from a man younger than 35 with HIV.

The CDR3 here is CASSADPEEYEQYF. The CDR3 DNA reads as TGTGCCAGCAGCGCGGACCCGGAAGAGTACGAGCAGTACTTC. The chain links TRBV7-6 to TRBJ2-7; unclear D gene. Germline CDR1 is SGHVS and CDR2 is FNYEAQ. V gave up 5 bases and J gave up 4 bases, with 15 bases separating them. The CDR3 extends over 14 amino acids.